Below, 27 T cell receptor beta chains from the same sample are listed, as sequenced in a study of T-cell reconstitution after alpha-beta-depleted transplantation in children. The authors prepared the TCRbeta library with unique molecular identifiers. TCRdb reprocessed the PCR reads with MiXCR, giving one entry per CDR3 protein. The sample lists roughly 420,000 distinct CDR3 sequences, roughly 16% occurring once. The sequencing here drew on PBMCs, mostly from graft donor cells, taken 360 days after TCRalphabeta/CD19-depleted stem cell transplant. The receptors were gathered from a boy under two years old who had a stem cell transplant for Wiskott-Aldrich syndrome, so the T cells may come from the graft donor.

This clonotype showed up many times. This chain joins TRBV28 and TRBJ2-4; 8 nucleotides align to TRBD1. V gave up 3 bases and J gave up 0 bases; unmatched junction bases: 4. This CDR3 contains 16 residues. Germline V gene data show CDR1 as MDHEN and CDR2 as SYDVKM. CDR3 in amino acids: CASSFRGHIAKNIQYF. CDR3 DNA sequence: TGTGCCAGCAGTTTCAGGGGGCATATAGCCAAAAACATTCAGTACTTC.

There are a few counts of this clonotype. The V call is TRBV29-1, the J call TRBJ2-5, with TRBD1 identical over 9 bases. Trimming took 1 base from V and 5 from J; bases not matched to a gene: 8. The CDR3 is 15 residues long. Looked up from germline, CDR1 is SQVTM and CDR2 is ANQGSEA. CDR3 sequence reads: CSVEGGGQGYETQYF. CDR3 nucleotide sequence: TGCAGCGTTGAAGGTGGGGGACAGGGTTATGAGACCCAGTACTTC.

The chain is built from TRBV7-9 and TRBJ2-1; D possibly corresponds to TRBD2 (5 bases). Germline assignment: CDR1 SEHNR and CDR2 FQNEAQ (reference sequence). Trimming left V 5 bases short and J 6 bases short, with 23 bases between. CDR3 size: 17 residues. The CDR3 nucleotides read TGTGCCAGCAGCCCCCGGCGCGGGCTGCTGCTAGCCAATGAGCAGTTCTTC. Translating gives CASSPRRGLLLANEQFF. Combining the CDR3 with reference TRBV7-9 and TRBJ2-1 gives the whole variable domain DTGVSQNPRHKITKRGQNVTFRCDPISEHNRLYWYRQTLGQGPEFLTYFQNEAQLEKSRLLSDRFSAERPKGSFSTLEIQRTEQGDSAMYLCASSPRRGLLLANEQFFGPGTRLTVL.

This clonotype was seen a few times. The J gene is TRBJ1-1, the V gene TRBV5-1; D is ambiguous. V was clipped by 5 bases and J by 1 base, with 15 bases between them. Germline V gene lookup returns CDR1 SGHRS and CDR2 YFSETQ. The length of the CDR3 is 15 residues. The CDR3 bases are TGCGCCAGCAGACACGGACCCATAAGGAACACTGAAGCTTTCTTT. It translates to CASRHGPIRNTEAFF.

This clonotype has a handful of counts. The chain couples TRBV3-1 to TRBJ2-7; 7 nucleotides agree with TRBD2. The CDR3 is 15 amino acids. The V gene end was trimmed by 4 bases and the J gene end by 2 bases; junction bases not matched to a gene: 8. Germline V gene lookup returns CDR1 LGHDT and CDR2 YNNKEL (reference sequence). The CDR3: CASSLASGRTYEQYF. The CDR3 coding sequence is TGTGCCAGCAGCCTTGCGTCCGGGAGGACCTACGAGCAGTACTTC.

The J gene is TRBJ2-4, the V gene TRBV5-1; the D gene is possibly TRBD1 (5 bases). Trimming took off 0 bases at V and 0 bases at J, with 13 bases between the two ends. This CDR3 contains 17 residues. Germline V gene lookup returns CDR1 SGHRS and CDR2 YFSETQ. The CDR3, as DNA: TGCGCCAGCAGCTTGGGGATCGACAGCCTAGCCAAAAACATTCAGTACTTC. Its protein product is CASSLGIDSLAKNIQYF.

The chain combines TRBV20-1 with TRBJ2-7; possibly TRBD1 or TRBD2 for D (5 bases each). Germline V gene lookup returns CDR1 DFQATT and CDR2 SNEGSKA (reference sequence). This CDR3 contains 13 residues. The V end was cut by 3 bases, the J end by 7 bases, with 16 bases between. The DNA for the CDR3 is TGCAGTGCTAGCGGGACCGAACTCGGAGAGCAGTACTTC. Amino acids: CSASGTELGEQYF.

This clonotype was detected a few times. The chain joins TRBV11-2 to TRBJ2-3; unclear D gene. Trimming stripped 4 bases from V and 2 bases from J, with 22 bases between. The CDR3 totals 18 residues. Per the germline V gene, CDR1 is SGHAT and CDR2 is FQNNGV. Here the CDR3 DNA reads TGTGCCAGCAGCTCCCGAGATGGTGATAGCCGCTACACAGATACGCAGTATTTT. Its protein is CASSSRDGDSRYTDTQYF. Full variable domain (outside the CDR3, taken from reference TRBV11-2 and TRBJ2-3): EAGVAQSPRYKIIEKRQSVAFWCNPISGHATLYWYQQILGQGPKLLIQFQNNGVVDDSQLPKDRFSAERLKGVDSTLKIQPAKLEDSAVYLCASSSRDGDSRYTDTQYFGPGTRLTVL.

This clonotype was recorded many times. This CDR3 is CASLETGELFF. The CDR3 bases are TGTGCCAGTCTCGAAACCGGGGAGCTGTTTTTT. The J gene is TRBJ2-2, the V gene TRBV10-3; D is undetermined. Trimming pared 10 bases from V and 5 bases from J, leaving 8 bases between. The CDR3 length is 11 residues. Per the germline V gene, CDR1 is ENHRY and CDR2 is SYGVKD.

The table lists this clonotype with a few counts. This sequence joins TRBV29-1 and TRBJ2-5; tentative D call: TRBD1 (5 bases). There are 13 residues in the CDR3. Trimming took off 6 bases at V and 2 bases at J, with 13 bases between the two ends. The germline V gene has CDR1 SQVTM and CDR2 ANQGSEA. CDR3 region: CSVTRQLQETQYF. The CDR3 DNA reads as TGCAGCGTAACAAGACAGTTACAAGAGACCCAGTACTTC.

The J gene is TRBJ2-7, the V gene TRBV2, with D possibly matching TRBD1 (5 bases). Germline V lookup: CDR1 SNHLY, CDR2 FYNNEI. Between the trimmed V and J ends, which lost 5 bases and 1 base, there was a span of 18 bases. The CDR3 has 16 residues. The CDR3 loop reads CASSSSVNRISYEQYF. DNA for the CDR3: TGTGCCAGCAGTTCGTCGGTCAACAGGATTTCCTACGAGCAGTACTTC.

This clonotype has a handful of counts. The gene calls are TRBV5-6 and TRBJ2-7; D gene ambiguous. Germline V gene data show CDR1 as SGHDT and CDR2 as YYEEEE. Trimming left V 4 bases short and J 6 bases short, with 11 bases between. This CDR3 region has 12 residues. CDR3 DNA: TGTGCCAGCAGCCTAAACATGGCCGAGCAGTACTTC. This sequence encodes CASSLNMAEQYF.

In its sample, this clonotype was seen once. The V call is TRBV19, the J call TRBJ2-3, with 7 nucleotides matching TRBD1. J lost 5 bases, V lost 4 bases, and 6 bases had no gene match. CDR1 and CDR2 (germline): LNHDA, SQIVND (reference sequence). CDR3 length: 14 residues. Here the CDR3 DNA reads TGTGCCAGTAGTACCGGGACAGCCTTAGATACGCAGTATTTT. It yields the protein CASSTGTALDTQYF.

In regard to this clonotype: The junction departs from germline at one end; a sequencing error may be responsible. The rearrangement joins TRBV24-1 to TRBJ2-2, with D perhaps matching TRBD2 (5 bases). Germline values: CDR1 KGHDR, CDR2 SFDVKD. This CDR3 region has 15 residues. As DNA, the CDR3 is TGTGCCACCAGTGATTTAAACGGAGAAACCGGGAAGCTGTTTTTT. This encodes CATSDLNGETGKLFF.

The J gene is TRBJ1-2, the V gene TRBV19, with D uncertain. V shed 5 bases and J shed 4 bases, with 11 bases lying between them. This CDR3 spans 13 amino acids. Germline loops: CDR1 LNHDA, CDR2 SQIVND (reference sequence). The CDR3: CASSEWKSYGYTF. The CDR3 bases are TGTGCCAGTAGTGAGTGGAAAAGCTATGGCTACACCTTC.

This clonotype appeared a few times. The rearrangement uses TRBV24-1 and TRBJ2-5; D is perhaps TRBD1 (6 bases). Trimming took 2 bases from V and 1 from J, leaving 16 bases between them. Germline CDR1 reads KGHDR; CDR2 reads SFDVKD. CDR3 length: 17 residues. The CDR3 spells CATSDWGRGKIQETQYF. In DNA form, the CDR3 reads TGTGCCACCAGTGATTGGGGGCGAGGGAAAATCCAAGAGACCCAGTACTTC.

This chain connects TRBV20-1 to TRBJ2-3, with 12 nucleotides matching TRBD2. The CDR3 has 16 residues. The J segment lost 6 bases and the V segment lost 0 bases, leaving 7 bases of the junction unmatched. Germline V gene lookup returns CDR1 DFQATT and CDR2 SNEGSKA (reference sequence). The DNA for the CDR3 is TGCAGTGCTAGAGATGCGACTAGCGGGAGAAAGGATACGCAGTATTTT. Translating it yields CSARDATSGRKDTQYF.

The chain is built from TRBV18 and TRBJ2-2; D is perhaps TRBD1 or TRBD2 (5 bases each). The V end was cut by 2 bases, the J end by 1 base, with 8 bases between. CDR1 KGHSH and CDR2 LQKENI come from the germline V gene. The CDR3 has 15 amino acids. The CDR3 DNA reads TGTGCCAGCTCACCAGAGGGGTGGAACACCGGGGAGCTGTTTTTT. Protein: CASSPEGWNTGELFF.

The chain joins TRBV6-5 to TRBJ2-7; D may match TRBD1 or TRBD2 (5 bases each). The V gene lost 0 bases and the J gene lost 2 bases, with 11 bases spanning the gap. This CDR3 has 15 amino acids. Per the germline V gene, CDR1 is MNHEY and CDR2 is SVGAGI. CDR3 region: CASSYSGQGAYEQYF. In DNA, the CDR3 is TGTGCCAGCAGTTACTCAGGGCAGGGAGCCTACGAGCAGTACTTC.

The CDR3 spells CASSSGTGGAWNEQFF. CDR3 in DNA: TGTGCCAGCAGCTCCGGAACAGGGGGCGCTTGGAATGAGCAGTTCTTC. The chain has TRBV7-2 and TRBJ2-1; TRBD1 matches at 9 bases. The CDR3 extends over 16 amino acids. Trimming at V came to 4 bases and at J to 7 bases, leaving 11 bases not matched to a gene. Per germline, CDR1 SGHTA and CDR2 FQGNSA.

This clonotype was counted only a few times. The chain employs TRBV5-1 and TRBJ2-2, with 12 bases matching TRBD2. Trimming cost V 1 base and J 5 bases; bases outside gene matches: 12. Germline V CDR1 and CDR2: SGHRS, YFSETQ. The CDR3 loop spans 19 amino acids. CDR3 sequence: CASSLPETSGRLRTGELFF. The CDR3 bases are TGCGCCAGCAGCTTGCCCGAGACTAGCGGGAGATTAAGGACCGGGGAGCTGTTTTTT. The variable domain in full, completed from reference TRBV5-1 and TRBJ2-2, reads KAGVTQTPRYLIKTRGQQVTLSCSPISGHRSVSWYQQTPGQGLQFLFEYFSETQRNKGNFPGRFSGRQFSNSRSEMNVSTLELGDSALYLCASSLPETSGRLRTGELFFGEGSRLTVL.

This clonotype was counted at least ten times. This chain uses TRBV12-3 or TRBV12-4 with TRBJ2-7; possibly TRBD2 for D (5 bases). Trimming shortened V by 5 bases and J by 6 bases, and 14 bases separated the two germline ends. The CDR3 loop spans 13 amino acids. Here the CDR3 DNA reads TGTGCCAGCAGTACACTAGTGAGAACCGAGCAGTACTTC. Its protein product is CASSTLVRTEQYF.

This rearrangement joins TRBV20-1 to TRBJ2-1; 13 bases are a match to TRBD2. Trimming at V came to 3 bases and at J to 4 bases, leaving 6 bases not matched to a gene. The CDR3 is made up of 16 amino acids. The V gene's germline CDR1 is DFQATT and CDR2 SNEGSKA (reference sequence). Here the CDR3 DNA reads TGCAGTGCTAGGGGCGGGACTAGCGGGAAATACAATGAGCAGTTCTTC. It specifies CSARGGTSGKYNEQFF.

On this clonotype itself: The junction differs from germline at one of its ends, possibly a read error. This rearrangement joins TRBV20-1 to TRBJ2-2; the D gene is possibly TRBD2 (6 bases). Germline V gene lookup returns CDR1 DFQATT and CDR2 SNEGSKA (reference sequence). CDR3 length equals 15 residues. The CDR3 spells CSARDPGRGTGKLFF. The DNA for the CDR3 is TGCAGTGCTAGAGATCCGGGCCGGGGGACCGGGAAGCTGTTTTTT.

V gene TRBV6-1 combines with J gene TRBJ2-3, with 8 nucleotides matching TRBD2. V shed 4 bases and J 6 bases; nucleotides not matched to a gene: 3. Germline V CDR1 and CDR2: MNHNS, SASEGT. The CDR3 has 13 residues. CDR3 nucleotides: TGTGCCAGCAGTGCGGGACTAGGGGATACGCAGTATTTT. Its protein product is CASSAGLGDTQYF.

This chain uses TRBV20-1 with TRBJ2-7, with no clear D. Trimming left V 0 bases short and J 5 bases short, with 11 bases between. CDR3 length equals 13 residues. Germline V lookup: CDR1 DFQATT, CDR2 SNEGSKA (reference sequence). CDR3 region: CSARESIRDEQYF. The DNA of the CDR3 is TGCAGTGCTAGAGAATCGATCCGGGACGAGCAGTACTTC.

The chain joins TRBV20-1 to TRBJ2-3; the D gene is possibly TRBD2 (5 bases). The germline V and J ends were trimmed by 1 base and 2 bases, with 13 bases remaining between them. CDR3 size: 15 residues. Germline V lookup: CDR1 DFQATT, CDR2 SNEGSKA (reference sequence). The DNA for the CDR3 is TGCAGTGCTAGAGGATCCGGGGAAAACACAGATACGCAGTATTTT. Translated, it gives CSARGSGENTDTQYF.